These T cell receptor beta chains were read from a single sample in a study of blood T cell repertoires in COVID-19. The repertoire was sequenced with immunoSEQ multiplex PCR; TCRdb's copy has only in-frame clones and lacks some. This table holds 140,000 to 150,000 clones, roughly 80% found once. The sequenced material came from peripheral blood. The origin of the receptors is a woman between 35 and 50 years old with active or convalescent COVID-19. The CDR3 runs from the conserved cysteine through the conserved F or W. Fields, in order: D gene, clone size, V gene, J gene, CDR3 protein, CDR3 DNA. A D gene is named only where the DNA matches it firmly. Expanded clones are given a class, and other clones once, few, many or no size at all.

TRBD2	few	TRBV7-8	TRBJ2-1	CASSTTSGRGGEQFF	TGTGCCAGCAGCACGACTAGCGGGAGGGGGGGTGAGCAGTTCTTC
.	.	TRBV4-3	TRBJ2-1	CASSQEVAGSHSGEQFF	TGCGCCAGCAGCCAAGAAGTTGCGGGTTCTCATTCGGGTGAGCAGTTCTTC
TRBD2	.	TRBV11-1	TRBJ2-1	CASSSSGGAGEQFF	TGTGCCAGCAGCTCTAGCGGGGGGGCCGGTGAGCAGTTCTTC
.	.	TRBV27	TRBJ2-3	CASSRGMETDTQYF	TGTGCCAGCAGCCGGGGGATGGAGACAGATACGCAGTATTTT
.	.	TRBV19	TRBJ1-4	CASSPRTANEKLFF	TGTGCCAGTAGTCCGCGTACGGCTAATGAAAAACTGTTTTTT
TRBD1	.	TRBV7-9	TRBJ1-1	CASSRQGGLNTEAFF	TGTGCCAGCAGCCGACAGGGGGGCTTGAACACTGAAGCTTTCTTT
.	.	TRBV2	TRBJ1-5	CATLRLRKEAQHF	TGTGCCACCCTCAGACTGAGGAAAGAGGCCCAGCATTTT
.	.	TRBV21-1	TRBJ1-1	CASSTTRDRNTEAFF	TGTGCCAGCAGCACGACCCGGGACAGGAACACTGAAGCTTTCTTT
TRBD2	.	TRBV4-1	TRBJ2-5	CASSQAPGTSGSRETQYF	TGCGCCAGCAGCCAAGCCCCTGGGACTAGCGGGAGTCGGGAGACCCAGTACTTC
.	.	TRBV19	TRBJ2-5	CASSISGQFQETQYF	TGTGCCAGTAGTATATCAGGACAGTTCCAAGAGACCCAGTACTTC
.	.	TRBV18	TRBJ1-6	CASSPTGPVGSYNSPLHF	TGTGCCAGCTCACCGACAGGTCCTGTCGGCTCCTATAATTCACCCCTCCACTTT
.	.	TRBV15	TRBJ2-7	CATSRDGGGRGEQYF	TGTGCCACCAGCAGAGATGGAGGGGGCCGAGGGGAGCAGTACTTC
.	once	TRBV10-3	TRBJ2-1	CAISESAGTFNEQFF	TGTGCCATCAGTGAGTCGGCGGGAACGTTTAATGAGCAGTTCTTC
.	once	TRBV6-6	TRBJ1-5	CASMNGGAGNQPQHF	TGTGCCAGTATGAACGGGGGTGCGGGCAATCAGCCCCAGCATTTT
.	.	TRBV5-1	TRBJ2-1	CASSLGSSYNEQFF	TGCGCCAGCAGCTTGGGGAGCTCCTACAATGAGCAGTTCTTC
TRBD1	.	TRBV10-3	TRBJ1-1	CAANRGGNTEAFF	TGTGCCGCAAACAGGGGGGGGAACACTGAAGCTTTCTTT
TRBD1	.	TRBV19	TRBJ1-2	CASSGRDRDYGYTF	TGTGCCAGTAGTGGACGGGACAGGGACTATGGCTACACCTTC
.	.	TRBV27	TRBJ1-2	CASSLSAQPYGYTF	TGTGCCAGCAGTTTAAGCGCCCAACCTTATGGCTACACCTTC
TRBD1	once	TRBV25-1	TRBJ1-6	CASRRGQTYNSPLHF	TGTGCCAGCCGTCGGGGACAGACCTATAATTCACCCCTCCACTTT
.	.	TRBV15	TRBJ1-2	CATSPGSDYGYTF	TGTGCCACCAGCCCGGGGTCGGACTATGGCTACACCTTC
.	.	TRBV7-2	TRBJ2-3	CASSLRGLGADTQYF	TGTGCCAGCAGCCTGAGGGGGTTGGGGGCAGATACGCAGTATTTT
.	.	TRBV28	TRBJ1-1	CASSLLGGTEAFF	TGTGCCAGCAGTTTATTGGGGGGTACTGAAGCTTTCTTT
TRBD1	.	TRBV9	TRBJ1-3	CASSAQGTGNTIYF	TGTGCCAGCAGCGCACAGGGGACAGGAAACACCATATATTTT
.	.	TRBV29-1	TRBJ1-2	CSVSIAGANGYTF	TGCAGCGTCTCAATCGCGGGGGCGAATGGCTACACCTTC
TRBD2	.	TRBV5-1	TRBJ2-7	CASEPLAGGPHEQYF	TGCGCCAGCGAACCACTAGCGGGAGGGCCCCACGAGCAGTACTTC
.	few	TRBV7-2	TRBJ1-2	CASSLVNSGWGYTF	TGTGCCAGCAGCTTAGTAAACTCAGGATGGGGCTACACCTTC
.	few	TRBV7-2	TRBJ2-7	CASSPDWQRSYEQYF	TGTGCCAGCAGCCCGGACTGGCAGCGCTCCTACGAGCAGTACTTC
.	.	TRBV11-2	TRBJ2-5	CASSFRGGNQETQYF	TGTGCCAGCAGCTTCAGGGGAGGGAATCAAGAGACCCAGTACTTC
.	once	TRBV6-5	TRBJ1-2	CASSYRPGDGYTF	TGTGCCAGCAGTTACAGGCCAGGGGACGGCTACACCTTC
TRBD1	.	TRBV18	TRBJ1-2	CASSTYRGPYYGYTF	TGTGCCAGCTCAACCTACAGGGGACCCTACTATGGCTACACCTTC
.	.	TRBV28	TRBJ1-5	CASSPTGRGDQPQHF	TGTGCCAGCAGTCCCACAGGGAGAGGGGATCAGCCCCAGCATTTT
TRBD1	once	TRBV11-2	TRBJ2-7	CASSPIARQGSYEQYF	TGTGCCAGCAGCCCAATAGCTCGACAGGGTTCCTACGAGCAGTACTTC
.	.	TRBV27	TRBJ2-1	CATYSRGSYNEQFF	TGTGCCACCTACTCGCGGGGCTCCTACAATGAGCAGTTCTTC
.	.	TRBV4-1	TRBJ2-3	CASSQVRSSGSTDTQYF	TGCGCCAGCAGCCAAGTTCGATCGTCCGGGAGCACAGATACGCAGTATTTT
.	.	TRBV7-9	TRBJ2-1	CASSQRTSPGNEQFF	TGTGCCAGCAGCCAGCGGACCTCGCCCGGCAATGAGCAGTTCTTC
.	.	TRBV7-9	TRBJ1-1	CASSFQQGNTEAFF	TGTGCCAGCAGCTTTCAACAGGGTAACACTGAAGCTTTCTTT
.	.	TRBV5-6	TRBJ1-4	CASSHPTVHNEKLFF	TGTGCCAGCAGTCACCCGACAGTCCACAATGAAAAACTGTTTTTT
.	.	TRBV30	TRBJ1-1	CAWRPQGLTEAFF	TGTGCCTGGAGGCCTCAGGGGCTCACTGAAGCTTTCTTT
.	.	TRBV7-9	TRBJ1-2	CASSLGSGDGYTF	TGTGCCAGCAGCTTAGGGTCGGGGGATGGCTACACCTTC
.	.	TRBV6-1	TRBJ2-7	CASSQRGSYEQYF	TGTGCCAGCAGTCAACGGGGTTCCTACGAGCAGTACTTC